This T cell receptor beta chain was sequenced for a study of T cell clonotyping in hematopoietic cell transplantation. Clones were read by immunoSEQ multiplex PCR, and TCRdb kept only the in-frame ones, dropping some. The data hold 45,000 to 60,000 clones, with 86% observed a single time. This CDR3 has 14 amino acids. V trimming: 10 bases; J trimming: 4 bases; junction bases outside the gene matches: 9. CDR1 is MNHEY and CDR2 is SMNVEV in the germline V gene (reference sequence). Specified time point: recipient sample about 28 days before transplant, after cytoreduction. The sequencing here drew on peripheral blood mononuclear cells, taken before stem cell transplant. This TCR was recovered from a man aged 60 to 75 with biphenotypic leukemia. Some clones in this sample may be carry-over from other donors' samples. V is TRBV27 and J is TRBJ1-2, with TRBD1 identical over 10 bases. CDR3 protein: CATMGTGDFYGYTF. CDR3 coding DNA: TGTGCCACCATGGGGACAGGGGATTTCTATGGCTACACCTTC.